The T cell receptor (beta chain) described here comes from a study of shared clonotypes between healthy human individuals. Regarding the study as a whole: Among a few donors, about 5% of naive CD4 clonotypes were found in common.

The CDR3 extends over 14 amino acids. CDR1 and CDR2 (germline): SGHAT, FQNNGV. After removal of 3 bases from V and 3 bases from J, the junction contained 4 bases not matched to a gene. Clones were sequenced by immunoSEQ multiplex PCR, and TCRdb holds only the in-frame ones, with some missing. Among some 2,000,000 clones listed, approximately 95% were seen once. With respect to this clone: Its antigen is not identified.

Sequencing input: naive CD4+ T cells sorted from blood. Sample subset: CD45RA+ positively selected. The rearrangement links TRBV11-2 to TRBJ1-2; 7 positions agree with TRBD1. The receptor was derived from a man aged 18-30 years in good health. In nucleotides, the CDR3 is TGTGCCAGCAGCTTCACAGGGGTCGACTATGGCTACACCTTC. This encodes CASSFTGVDYGYTF.